This T cell receptor (beta chain) came from a study of OX40 agonist ivuxolimab in advanced cancers. Study information: People in dose escalation had one of these cancers: hepatocellular carcinoma, melanoma, renal cell or head and neck cancer.

Study-level findings and limits: Expanded clones were, on average, more numerous in CD8+ T cells than in CD4+.

CDR3 length: 16 amino acids. CDR1 is MNHEY, CDR2 SMNVEV, per germline (reference sequence). V was pared by 0 bases and J by 5 bases, with 9 bases of the junction left unmatched. For this clone: The target antigen is unknown.

Data came from immunoSEQ multiplex PCR; TCRdb stores just in-frame clones and leaves some out. The sample lists approximately 160,000 clones, 85% to 95% occurring once. The source material was CD4+ or CD8+ T cells sorted from blood, sampled in a trial of the OX40 agonist ivuxolimab. The rearrangement links TRBV27 to TRBJ2-7; 8 nucleotides line up with TRBD2. This clonotype was sampled from an adult with an advanced solid tumor such as melanoma, head and neck, liver or kidney cancer. CDR3 bases: TGTGCCAGCAGTTTATCGAGGGGACTAGTATTCGACGAGCAGTACTTC. Translation gives CASSLSRGLVFDEQYF.